This record concerns one T cell receptor beta chain sequence. Its antigen is not yet known. Base qualities are not at hand, and no much larger clone is one base apart. In total, 600 or so healthy bone marrow donors made up the cohort. Cohort members were all nominally healthy when sampled, although unrecorded immune exposures were likely present. The donor tested CMV seropositive and was one of the 289 seropositive cohort members. A peripheral blood sample was provided by each donor, and peripheral blood mononuclear cells were used for TCR beta sequencing. Genomic DNA extraction from the blood cell samples was performed with the Qiagen DNeasy Blood Extraction Kit. This sample is part of a study of cytomegalovirus exposure and HLA in healthy donors (dated 2017 in TCRdb). Regarding the study in general: In an earlier analysis of some 550 of the donors, 250 to 300 Gb of sequence data and 100 million or so unique TCR beta sequences from about 179 million T cells were reported. Class I and class II HLA loci were covered by the typing at four-digit resolution. To predict cytomegalovirus infection status, the study brought together high-throughput TCR immunosequencing, statistical association of individual TCRs with disease status, and machine learning. An early release that covered fewer than 800 HLA-typed donors contained around 300 gigabases of sequencing data and around 80 million unique TCR sequences. Alongside the repertoire data, information on donor age, sex, ethnicity and CMV serostatus was compiled. Across roughly 420 genotyped donors of the cohort, an average of roughly 200,000 unique TCR beta nucleotide sequences per donor were sequenced, and roughly 18% of those sequences were non-productive. A later analysis re-examined previously published TCR beta repertoires from 610 or so donors and added high-resolution HLA genotyping to investigate patterns of TCR occurrence. In addition to the first cohort of around 670 subjects, a separate validation cohort of approximately 130 different subjects was used. Every repertoire in the discovery cohort had been generated on one and the same sequencing platform. The number of donors typed differed by locus, with roughly 620-630 for A, B, C, DRB1 and DQB1, roughly 550 for DQA1, 606 for DPA1, and approximately 470 for DPB1. Rather than using new phenotypic data, the later analysis identified candidate immune exposures from TCR beta sequences and from how often those sequences occurred across donors. A later genetic analysis took genome-wide SNP genotypes for 398 of the 666 donors and used that subset as a discovery cohort. Five DR-DQ haplotypes were handled as single units for association and clustering, since linkage in the cohort was strong. Among the roughly 430 genotyped donors, about 85% belonged to the genetic ancestry cluster associated with self-reported Caucasian donors. The T cell repertoires of about 700 subjects were profiled by immunosequencing and related to cytomegalovirus serostatus. The study was designed to test whether signatures of past pathogen exposure could be identified by cataloging public T cell receptors. An earlier analysis of 587 of the donors applied high-throughput TCR beta sequencing to assess whether each TCR beta V gene segment acted as functional or pseudogenic.

The cysteine opens and the phenylalanine closes a CDR3 of 14 amino acids. CDR3 DNA is the only sequence kept; it has 42 bases, read in frame from the first base. Relative to germline, V is missing 2 bases and J is missing 6 bases, with 8 bases of the junction outside any gene match. The CDR1 and CDR2 encoded by the germline V gene (reference sequence) are GTSNPN and SVGIG. What the study reported, not specific to this receptor: A later analysis found that HLA-associated TCR beta chains were more clonally expanded and had lower generation probabilities than equally common non-associated chains. In an earlier analysis of over 550 of the donors, most TCR beta V segments were observed in productive rearrangements about 90% or about 30% of the time, broadly matching IMGT annotations. The earlier analysis of 587 of the donors excluded about 16 rarely observed V segments, including chromosome 9 orphons, because counts were too low. The 87-base-pair reads could not distinguish some IMGT-functional V segments, including TRBV6-2 and TRBV6-3, so those segments were excluded. Three of the identified cytomegalovirus-associated TCR beta chains were confirmed in vitro to be specific for cytomegalovirus antigens. A later genetic analysis reported fewer N-insertions in productive TCRs among donors in an Asian-associated ancestry cluster than the roughly 620-donor mean. In a later analysis, most CMV-associated TCR beta chains were found to appear HLA-restricted, with HLA associations seemingly driven largely by CMV exposure. Because HLA typing was missing for some donors at each locus, association tests included only the typed subset. Assigning TCR associations to individual alleles was difficult when HLA alleles, especially DR and DQ, strongly co-occurred. Roughly uniform sequencing depth across donors was assumed in presence/absence analyses, although this assumption may not hold. Specific HLA alleles were associated with 16,951 TCR beta sequences at a false discovery rate of 0.05 in a later analysis. Most TCR sequences were observed very rarely across donors, whereas some public TCRs were present in many individuals. In a later genetic analysis, a missense DCLRE1C variant was associated with V-gene and J-gene trimming of TCR beta chains, and the association was replicated in an independent cohort. A total of 150 to 200 TCR beta chains were listed by the study as associated with cytomegalovirus. According to a later analysis, TCR association rates differed among HLA loci, with DRB1 alleles showing the most associated TCRs and HLA-C alleles showing the fewest. Immune exposure information for the cohort was limited to CMV serostatus. A further reported finding was that TCR beta sequences accurately predicted the HLA-A and HLA-B alleles for most subjects in the first cohort. In a later analysis, several top co-occurrence clusters were reported to appear linked to parvovirus B19, influenza, CMV and Epstein-Barr virus. A cluster of highly shared sequence variants was judged likely to be a technical artifact of the sequencing pipeline. In this cohort, only TCR beta chains were sequenced, and detectable features were limited by the absence of alpha or paired-chain data. Linkage disequilibrium might explain the correlated functional status among segregating V segments, but an unknown experimental factor could not be excluded. The classifier was reported to diagnose cytomegalovirus status with high specificity and sensitivity in both the original and validation cohorts. According to the authors, the approach could potentially be generalized to other disease states and immunological phenotypes.

The method was the immunoSEQ multiplex PCR assay. For the multiplex PCR, a mixture combining 60 forward primers for TCR Vbeta segments and 13 reverse primers for TCR Jbeta segments was used. A multiplex PCR assay on genomic DNA amplified the CDR3 region of rearranged TCR beta genes. The Illumina HiSeq System was used to sequence the amplified TCR beta libraries as 87-base-pair reads. In the paper's pipeline: Across the roughly 640 repertoires, a later analysis counted 75 million to 90 million unique TCR beta chains, around 10 million of which were shared by at least two donors. To remove PCR and sequencing errors, raw reads were error-corrected and collapsed into unique sequences using a nearest-neighbor algorithm that merged closely related sequences. V, D and J gene segments were assigned by aligning CDR3 sequences to IMGT reference sequences. For a sequence to be retained, a match of at least six nucleotides to both a V gene segment and a J gene segment was required. A rearrangement was called productive if the CDR3 had no stop codons and remained in frame with V and J, and every other rearrangement was called non-productive. CDR3 was defined according to IMGT convention as the region running from the second conserved V-encoded cysteine to the conserved J-encoded phenylalanine. Sequences without an unambiguous match to a single V gene segment were excluded from the earlier analysis of over 500 of the donors. In an earlier analysis of a few hundred of the donors, V segments were called functional above 56.7% productive rearrangements and were called segregating when the between-donor standard deviation exceeded 5%. To diagnose cytomegalovirus status from the catalog of TCR beta chain sequences, a statistical classification framework was built. In a later analysis, V and J genes were assigned by comparing TCR nucleotide sequences against IMGT/GENE-DB human TR gene sequences. Using the TCRdist pipeline, a later analysis assigned CDR3 sequences along with most-parsimonious VDJ recombination scenarios. In a later analysis, each TCR beta chain was defined by its CDR3 amino acid sequence together with its V-gene family, and reads lacking a unique V-gene family were excluded. A later analysis removed 500 to 600 highly shared, low-generation-probability nucleotide sequences to deal with suspected cross-contamination and a sequencing artifact. A later analysis calculated a clonal expansion index for each public chain from normalized within-repertoire ranks of inferred template counts. In a later analysis, generation probabilities were computed using a VDJ recombination model fitted to out-of-frame rearrangements, and the results were checked against IGoR. In a later analysis, hypergeometric tests were used to score TCR-TCR, TCR-HLA and TCR-CMV co-occurrence, with a repertoire-size bias correction applied to TCR pairs. False discovery rates were estimated in a later analysis by permuting HLA or CMV assignments 20 times. In a later analysis, co-occurring TCRs were grouped with DBSCAN, and TCRdist sequence similarity was added when clustering was performed within HLA-allele-positive subsets. Co-occurrence clustering excluded repertoires with fewer than 30,000 or more than 120,000 public chains, plus five with anomalous nucleotide sharing. The source is immuneACCESS, and TCRdb retained only in-frame sequences with V and J called. Part of the clones is not carried over; for the studies checked, unresolved V genes explain less than half of this, and the remainder is unexplained. The DNA was the basis for D and trimming; V, J and clone size are from that table. The sample contains over 150,000 clones, 80% of them found a single time. The top ten constitute 4.5% to 7% of the sample.

The sample comprised PBMCs. This clonotype was obtained from a woman aged 40 to 55 in good health and CMV-seropositive. This chain joins TRBV30 to TRBJ2-7; TRBD1 agrees with 9 junctional bases. CDR3 protein: CAWSFRQGVGEQYF. The nucleotide sequence is TGTGCCTGGAGTTTCCGACAGGGGGTGGGCGAGCAGTACTTC.